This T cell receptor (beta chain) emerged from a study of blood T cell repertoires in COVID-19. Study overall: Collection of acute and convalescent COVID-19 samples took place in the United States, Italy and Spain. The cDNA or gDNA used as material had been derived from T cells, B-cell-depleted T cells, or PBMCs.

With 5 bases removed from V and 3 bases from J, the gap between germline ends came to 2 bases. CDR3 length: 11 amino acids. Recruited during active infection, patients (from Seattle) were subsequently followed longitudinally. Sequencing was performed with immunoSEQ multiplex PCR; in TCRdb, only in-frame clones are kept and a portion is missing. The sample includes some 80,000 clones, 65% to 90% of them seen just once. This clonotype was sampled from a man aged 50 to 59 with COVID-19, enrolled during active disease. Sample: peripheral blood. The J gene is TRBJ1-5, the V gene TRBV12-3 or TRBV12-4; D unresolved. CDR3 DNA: TGTGCCAGCAGTCTCAATCAGCCCCAGCATTTT. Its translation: CASSLNQPQHF.